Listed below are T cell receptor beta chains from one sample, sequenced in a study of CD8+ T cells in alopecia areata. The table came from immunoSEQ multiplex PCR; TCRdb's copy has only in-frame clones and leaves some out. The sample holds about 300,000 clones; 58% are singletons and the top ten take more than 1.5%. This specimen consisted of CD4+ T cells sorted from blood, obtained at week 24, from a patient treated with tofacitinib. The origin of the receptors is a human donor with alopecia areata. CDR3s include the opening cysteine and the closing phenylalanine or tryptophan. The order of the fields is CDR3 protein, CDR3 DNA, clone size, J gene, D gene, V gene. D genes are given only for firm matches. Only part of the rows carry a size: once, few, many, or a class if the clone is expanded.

CDR3 protein: CASSSPGQGAYEQYF; CDR3 DNA: TGTGCCAGCAGTTCCCCCGGACAGGGGGCTTACGAGCAGTACTTC; clone size: NA; J gene: TRBJ2-7; D gene: TRBD1; V gene: TRBV6-5
CDR3 protein: CAWSVPPGVEQYF; CDR3 DNA: TGTGCCTGGAGTGTACCCCCCGGGGTCGAGCAGTACTTC; clone size: NA; J gene: TRBJ2-7; D gene: NA; V gene: TRBV30
CDR3 protein: CSVGHRTTYEQYF; CDR3 DNA: TGCAGCGTTGGCCACAGGACCACCTACGAGCAGTACTTC; clone size: NA; J gene: TRBJ2-7; D gene: NA; V gene: TRBV29-1
CDR3 protein: CASSQDVSLSYNEQFF; CDR3 DNA: TGTGCCAGCAGCCAAGACGTTAGTCTCTCCTACAATGAGCAGTTCTTC; clone size: NA; J gene: TRBJ2-1; D gene: NA; V gene: TRBV4-2
CDR3 protein: CAWSGNYGYTF; CDR3 DNA: TGTGCCTGGAGTGGCAACTATGGCTACACCTTC; clone size: NA; J gene: TRBJ1-2; D gene: NA; V gene: TRBV30
CDR3 protein: CAWSGTPVGQYF; CDR3 DNA: TGTGCCTGGTCCGGGACACCCGTGGGGCAGTACTTC; clone size: NA; J gene: TRBJ2-7; D gene: NA; V gene: TRBV30
CDR3 protein: CASSLVGVREPQHF; CDR3 DNA: TGTGCCAGCAGCTTAGTGGGGGTCCGGGAGCCCCAGCATTTT; clone size: NA; J gene: TRBJ1-5; D gene: NA; V gene: TRBV7-2
CDR3 protein: CASSQGGAKRAFF; CDR3 DNA: TGCGCCAGCAGCCAAGGCGGTGCTAAAAGAGCTTTCTTT; clone size: few; J gene: TRBJ1-1; D gene: NA; V gene: TRBV4-3
CDR3 protein: CASSQNTYEQYF; CDR3 DNA: TGTGCCAGCAGTCAGAACACCTACGAGCAGTACTTC; clone size: NA; J gene: TRBJ2-7; D gene: NA; V gene: TRBV6-5
CDR3 protein: CSALRGGFSTDTQYF; CDR3 DNA: TGCAGCGCATTACGAGGGGGGTTCAGCACAGATACGCAGTATTTT; clone size: once; J gene: TRBJ2-3; D gene: NA; V gene: TRBV29-1
CDR3 protein: CASSQDPGPSGNTIYF; CDR3 DNA: TGCGCCAGCAGCCAAGACCCGGGGCCCTCTGGAAACACCATATATTTT; clone size: few; J gene: TRBJ1-3; D gene: NA; V gene: TRBV4-3
CDR3 protein: CAWSAGRGFTEAFF; CDR3 DNA: TGTGCCTGGAGTGCCGGCAGGGGCTTCACTGAAGCTTTCTTT; clone size: once; J gene: TRBJ1-1; D gene: NA; V gene: TRBV30
CDR3 protein: CASSVGVMNTEAFF; CDR3 DNA: TGTGCCAGCAGCGTAGGAGTTATGAACACTGAAGCTTTCTTT; clone size: NA; J gene: TRBJ1-1; D gene: NA; V gene: TRBV9
CDR3 protein: CASSVYGGPNEQFF; CDR3 DNA: TGTGCCAGCAGCGTTTACGGGGGGCCAAATGAGCAGTTCTTC; clone size: NA; J gene: TRBJ2-1; D gene: NA; V gene: TRBV9
CDR3 protein: CSVEGALDRGGTDTQYF; CDR3 DNA: TGCAGCGTTGAAGGGGCCCTGGACAGGGGCGGCACAGATACGCAGTATTTT; clone size: NA; J gene: TRBJ2-3; D gene: TRBD1; V gene: TRBV29-1
CDR3 protein: CASRPGGDYGYTF; CDR3 DNA: TGCGCCAGCAGGCCGGGGGGTGATTATGGCTACACCTTC; clone size: NA; J gene: TRBJ1-2; D gene: NA; V gene: TRBV4-3
CDR3 protein: CASSQDLASTQYF; CDR3 DNA: TGTGCCAGCAGCCAAGACCTAGCGTCTACGCAGTATTTT; clone size: few; J gene: TRBJ2-3; D gene: NA; V gene: TRBV4-2
CDR3 protein: CASSLDRGPYNEQFF; CDR3 DNA: TGTGCCAGCAGCTTGGACAGGGGACCCTACAATGAGCAGTTCTTC; clone size: NA; J gene: TRBJ2-1; D gene: TRBD1; V gene: TRBV5-4
CDR3 protein: CASSRDRWGDQPQHF; CDR3 DNA: TGTGCCAGCTCAAGGGACAGGTGGGGCGATCAGCCCCAGCATTTT; clone size: NA; J gene: TRBJ1-5; D gene: TRBD1; V gene: TRBV18
CDR3 protein: CASSLNLGRLTDTQYF; CDR3 DNA: TGCGCCAGCAGCTTAAACCTGGGACGGCTCACAGATACGCAGTATTTT; clone size: few; J gene: TRBJ2-3; D gene: NA; V gene: TRBV5-1
CDR3 protein: CASSLFLDTEAFF; CDR3 DNA: TGCGCCAGCAGCTTGTTCTTGGACACTGAAGCTTTCTTT; clone size: NA; J gene: TRBJ1-1; D gene: NA; V gene: TRBV5-1
CDR3 protein: CAWNPGRTEQFF; CDR3 DNA: TGTGCCTGGAACCCAGGTCGGACTGAGCAGTTCTTC; clone size: NA; J gene: TRBJ2-1; D gene: NA; V gene: TRBV30
CDR3 protein: CASSLESRNSPLHF; CDR3 DNA: TGTGCCAGCAGCTTAGAGTCTCGGAATTCACCCCTCCACTTT; clone size: NA; J gene: TRBJ1-6; D gene: NA; V gene: TRBV7-9
CDR3 protein: CASSPRSYNSPLHF; CDR3 DNA: TGTGCCAGCAGCCCCCGGTCCTATAATTCACCCCTCCACTTT; clone size: NA; J gene: TRBJ1-6; D gene: NA; V gene: TRBV6-5
CDR3 protein: CSARTVAKNIQYF; CDR3 DNA: TGCAGCGCCAGGACGGTAGCCAAAAACATTCAGTACTTC; clone size: NA; J gene: TRBJ2-4; D gene: NA; V gene: TRBV29-1
CDR3 protein: CASSLAESTLAFF; CDR3 DNA: TGCGCCAGCAGCTTGGCCGAGTCAACGCTAGCTTTCTTT; clone size: few; J gene: TRBJ1-1; D gene: NA; V gene: TRBV5-1
CDR3 protein: CASSIDSPTYNEQFF; CDR3 DNA: TGTGCCAGCAGCATCGACAGTCCCACCTACAATGAGCAGTTCTTC; clone size: NA; J gene: TRBJ2-1; D gene: NA; V gene: TRBV7-6
CDR3 protein: CSVESLEMEQYF; CDR3 DNA: TGCAGCGTTGAAAGTTTAGAGATGGAGCAGTACTTC; clone size: few; J gene: TRBJ2-7; D gene: NA; V gene: TRBV29-1
CDR3 protein: CSVVGTGSNTGELFF; CDR3 DNA: TGCAGCGTTGTAGGGACGGGGTCGAACACCGGGGAGCTGTTTTTT; clone size: few; J gene: TRBJ2-2; D gene: NA; V gene: TRBV29-1
CDR3 protein: CAISESDKGFSSYEQYF; CDR3 DNA: TGTGCCATCAGTGAGTCGGACAAGGGGTTTAGCTCCTACGAGCAGTACTTC; clone size: NA; J gene: TRBJ2-7; D gene: NA; V gene: TRBV10-3
CDR3 protein: CASSPREGETQYF; CDR3 DNA: TGCGCCAGCAGCCCCCGGGAGGGGGAGACCCAGTACTTC; clone size: NA; J gene: TRBJ2-5; D gene: TRBD2; V gene: TRBV4-1
CDR3 protein: CASNQGLASDEQYF; CDR3 DNA: TGTGCCAGTAACCAGGGACTAGCTAGCGACGAGCAGTACTTC; clone size: few; J gene: TRBJ2-7; D gene: TRBD2; V gene: TRBV19
CDR3 protein: CASSLAGVGGAFF; CDR3 DNA: TGTGCCAGCAGCTTAGCGGGGGTTGGCGGAGCTTTCTTT; clone size: NA; J gene: TRBJ1-1; D gene: NA; V gene: TRBV7-9
CDR3 protein: CASSEQGPDTEAFF; CDR3 DNA: TGTGCCAGCAGCGAGCAGGGGCCGGACACTGAAGCTTTCTTT; clone size: few; J gene: TRBJ1-1; D gene: NA; V gene: TRBV6-6
CDR3 protein: CSVSGGATDTQYF; CDR3 DNA: TGCAGCGTTTCCGGGGGGGCCACAGATACGCAGTATTTT; clone size: NA; J gene: TRBJ2-3; D gene: TRBD2; V gene: TRBV29-1
CDR3 protein: CASSAGQGARNSPLHF; CDR3 DNA: TGTGCCAGCAGCGCGGGACAGGGGGCGCGGAATTCACCCCTCCACTTT; clone size: NA; J gene: TRBJ1-6; D gene: TRBD1; V gene: TRBV2
CDR3 protein: CASSQNLPWQGSYEQYF; CDR3 DNA: TGCGCCAGCAGCCAAAATCTCCCGTGGCAGGGTTCCTACGAGCAGTACTTC; clone size: once; J gene: TRBJ2-7; D gene: NA; V gene: TRBV4-1
CDR3 protein: CASTYRDGANVLTF; CDR3 DNA: TGTGCCAGCACCTACAGGGATGGGGCCAACGTCCTGACTTTC; clone size: once; J gene: TRBJ2-6; D gene: NA; V gene: TRBV5-6
CDR3 protein: CASSLHGQVDQPQHF; CDR3 DNA: TGCGCCAGCAGCTTGCACGGACAGGTCGATCAGCCCCAGCATTTT; clone size: NA; J gene: TRBJ1-5; D gene: TRBD1; V gene: TRBV5-1
CDR3 protein: CASSAQQGADHEQYF; CDR3 DNA: TGTGCCAGCAGCGCGCAACAGGGGGCGGACCACGAGCAGTACTTC; clone size: NA; J gene: TRBJ2-7; D gene: TRBD1; V gene: TRBV5-4
CDR3 protein: CAWSLLGTAEQYF; CDR3 DNA: TGTGCCTGGAGTCTCCTTGGGACAGCCGAGCAGTACTTC; clone size: NA; J gene: TRBJ2-7; D gene: TRBD1; V gene: TRBV30
CDR3 protein: CASSFETSTTDTQYF; CDR3 DNA: TGTGCCAGCAGCTTTGAGACTAGTACCACAGATACGCAGTATTTT; clone size: NA; J gene: TRBJ2-3; D gene: NA; V gene: TRBV28
CDR3 protein: CASSLGQNTDTQYF; CDR3 DNA: TGCGCCAGCAGCTTGGGACAGAACACAGATACGCAGTATTTT; clone size: few; J gene: TRBJ2-3; D gene: NA; V gene: TRBV5-1
CDR3 protein: CASSEVNRGNF; CDR3 DNA: TGTGCCAGCAGTGAAGTCAACAGGGGGAACTTC; clone size: NA; J gene: TRBJ2-5; D gene: TRBD1; V gene: TRBV6-1
CDR3 protein: CAWGGPGGYTF; CDR3 DNA: TGTGCCTGGGGCGGCCCGGGGGGCTACACCTTC; clone size: NA; J gene: TRBJ1-2; D gene: NA; V gene: TRBV30
CDR3 protein: CASILEPRGEQYF; CDR3 DNA: TGTGCCAGCATCCTGGAACCAAGGGGGGAGCAGTACTTC; clone size: NA; J gene: TRBJ2-7; D gene: NA; V gene: TRBV2
CDR3 protein: CASSLENRDLNEQYF; CDR3 DNA: TGCGCCAGCAGCTTGGAGAACAGGGATCTTAACGAGCAGTACTTC; clone size: NA; J gene: TRBJ2-7; D gene: NA; V gene: TRBV5-1
CDR3 protein: CASSSGGGPYEQYF; CDR3 DNA: TGTGCCAGCAGCTCCGGCGGGGGACCCTACGAGCAGTACTTC; clone size: few; J gene: TRBJ2-7; D gene: TRBD2; V gene: TRBV7-2
CDR3 protein: CSAYSGGRDEQFF; CDR3 DNA: TGCAGCGCCTATAGCGGGGGTAGGGATGAGCAGTTCTTC; clone size: few; J gene: TRBJ2-1; D gene: TRBD2; V gene: TRBV29-1
CDR3 protein: CSVESGRETQYF; CDR3 DNA: TGCAGCGTTGAGTCCGGAAGGGAGACCCAGTACTTC; clone size: few; J gene: TRBJ2-5; D gene: NA; V gene: TRBV29-1
CDR3 protein: CSVETGTGTEAFF; CDR3 DNA: TGCAGCGTTGAAACAGGGACGGGCACTGAAGCTTTCTTT; clone size: NA; J gene: TRBJ1-1; D gene: NA; V gene: TRBV29-1